Below are 15 T cell receptor beta chains sequenced from a single sample in a study of blood T cells in healthy people across ages. The use of a sample-barcoded 5' primer and a J-beta primer mix characterized a second PCR of roughly 6 to 11 cycles. MiXCR, applied by TCRdb to the 5' RACE reads, yields one record per CDR3 protein. The sample contains 760,000 or so distinct CDR3 sequences, about 25% of which appear only once. The sample was also reused in another study, on T cells of mothers and their children.

The sequenced sample was blood. Receptors were obtained from a boy aged 5-17 years in good health.

This clonotype was detected a few times. This chain joins TRBV20-1 and TRBJ2-3; 7 bases are a match to TRBD1. The CDR3 spans 15 residues. Germline V gives CDR1 DFQATT, CDR2 SNEGSKA (reference sequence). The V segment lost 0 bases and the J segment 2 bases; nucleotides outside the gene matches: 5. Here the CDR3 reads CSARDQGEFTDTQYF. The CDR3 nucleotides are TGCAGTGCTAGAGATCAGGGGGAATTCACAGATACGCAGTATTTT.

The chain uses TRBV7-9 and TRBJ2-1; 8 bases map to TRBD2. The J call may be incorrect, as the DNA end agrees better with TRBJ2-5. CDR1 is SEHNR, CDR2 FQNEAQ, per germline (reference sequence). The CDR3 totals 16 residues. CDR3 bases: TGTGCCAGCAGCCCCCAGGCCACACTAGCGGTGGAGACCCAGTACTTC. Its translation: CASSPQATLAVETQYF.

CDR3 nucleotides: TGTGCCAGTAGTATTCAAGAAAACATTCAGTACTTC. Protein: CASSIQENIQYF. The chain employs TRBV19 and TRBJ2-4; D gene unclear. The V end was cut by 3 bases, the J end by 5 bases, with 5 bases between. This CDR3 has 12 amino acids. Per the germline V gene, CDR1 is LNHDA and CDR2 is SQIVND (reference sequence).

This rearrangement joins TRBV28 to TRBJ2-7; no reliable D call. Germline V gene lookup returns CDR1 MDHEN and CDR2 SYDVKM. V was shortened by 6 bases and J by 3 bases, with 9 bases between the two germline ends. The CDR3 spans 12 residues. The DNA of the CDR3 is TGTGCCAGCAGCGACAAGTTCTACGAGCAGTACTTC. Protein product: CASSDKFYEQYF.

This clonotype was detected a few times. This rearrangement joins TRBV5-1 to TRBJ1-4; D is possibly TRBD1 (5 bases). CDR1 and CDR2 (germline): SGHRS, YFSETQ. The V end was cut by 4 bases, the J end by 10 bases, with 11 bases between. The CDR3 is 12 amino acids. In DNA form, the CDR3 reads TGCGCCAGCAGCGAAGGGACGGGAAAACTGTTTTTT. Encoded protein: CASSEGTGKLFF.

The chain joins TRBV4-3 to TRBJ2-1, with 11 bases matching TRBD2. The CDR3 length is 16 residues. Germline loops: CDR1 LGHNA, CDR2 YSLEER. V gave up 8 bases and J gave up 4 bases; unmatched junction bases: 10. Here the CDR3 DNA reads TGCGCCAGCCGACGAGAGTTAGCGGGGGGGTACAATGAGCAGTTCTTC. Residues: CASRRELAGGYNEQFF.

The genes are TRBV2 and TRBJ2-2, with D unresolved. V lost 4 bases and J 7 bases, leaving 13 bases between the germline ends. The CDR3 runs to 14 residues. Looked up from germline, CDR1 is SNHLY and CDR2 is FYNNEI. For the CDR3, the DNA is TGTGCCAGCAGTGTTGTGTCTGCAAGCGGGGAGCTGTTTTTT. It yields the protein CASSVVSASGELFF.

In its sample, this clonotype was seen a few times. The chain recombines TRBV29-1 with TRBJ1-1; D remains unclear. V dropped 6 bases and J dropped 2 bases, with 19 bases sitting between them. Germline CDR1 SQVTM, CDR2 ANQGSEA. The CDR3 is 15 amino acids. The CDR3 loop reads CSVPSTTRPNTEAFF. The CDR3 DNA sequence: TGCAGCGTGCCGAGTACAACAAGACCCAACACTGAAGCTTTCTTT.

This chain joins TRBV12-3 or TRBV12-4 and TRBJ2-3, with TRBD2 matching 7 bases. The V gene end was trimmed by 2 bases and the J gene end by 3 bases; junction bases not matched to a gene: 5. This CDR3 has 15 residues. The chain's CDR3 is CASSLFGTTTDTQYF. Here the CDR3 DNA reads TGTGCCAGCAGTTTATTCGGGACTACGACAGATACGCAGTATTTT.

This clonotype turned up a few times. The chain employs TRBV12-3 or TRBV12-4 and TRBJ2-5; TRBD1 matches at 7 bases. The DNA end is more similar to TRBJ2-7, so the J call may be wrong. The CDR3 extends over 15 amino acids. CDR3 region: CASSPRTGDKSEQYF. The CDR3 DNA reads as TGTGCCAGCAGTCCTAGAACAGGGGATAAAAGCGAGCAGTACTTC.

This clonotype was found a few times. The V and J genes are TRBV6-5 and TRBJ1-2; tentative D call: TRBD1 (5 bases). Germline-derived CDR1 and CDR2 are MNHEY and SVGAGI. Trimming removed 6 bases at V and 2 bases at J, with 16 bases between. There are 15 residues in the CDR3. CDR3 protein: CASSRSRGANYGYTF. The CDR3 nucleotides are TGTGCCAGCAGCCGTTCCCGAGGGGCCAACTATGGCTACACCTTC.

The V call is TRBV20-1, the J call TRBJ2-7; unclear D gene. With 0 bases removed from V and 0 bases from J, the gap between germline ends came to 9 bases. This CDR3 has 14 residues. CDR1 and CDR2 (germline): DFQATT, SNEGSKA (reference sequence). The CDR3 DNA reads TGCAGTGCTAGAGATGGGGAAGTCTCCTACGAGCAGTACTTC. Protein product: CSARDGEVSYEQYF.

The V gene is TRBV19, the J gene TRBJ1-1; possible D gene TRBD1, 6 bases. CDR1 is LNHDA, CDR2 SQIVND, per germline (reference sequence). CDR3 length: 13 amino acids. V was shortened by 10 bases and J by 1 base, with 13 bases between the two germline ends. CDR3 loop: CATRGPENTEAFF. The CDR3 DNA is TGTGCCACCCGGGGGCCAGAGAACACTGAAGCTTTCTTT.

This clonotype was observed a few times. The V and J genes are TRBV7-2 and TRBJ1-1, with 8 bases that match TRBD1. CDR3 size: 14 residues. V shed 5 bases, J shed 3 bases, and the junction held 5 bases outside the gene matches. From germline, CDR1 is SGHTA and CDR2 FQGNSA. The CDR3 loop is CASSPDRGDTEAFF. The CDR3 DNA sequence: TGTGCCAGCAGCCCCGACAGGGGTGACACTGAAGCTTTCTTT. Filled out from reference TRBV7-2 and TRBJ1-1, the complete variable domain reads GAGVSQSPSNKVTEKGKDVELRCDPISGHTALYWYRQSLGQGLEFLIYFQGNSAPDKSGLPSDRFSAERTGGSVSTLTIQRTQQEDSAVYLCASSPDRGDTEAFFGQGTRLTVV.

This chain links TRBV7-2 with TRBJ2-3; TRBD2 agrees at 7 bases. CDR1 SGHTA and CDR2 FQGNSA come from the germline V gene. V shed 5 bases, J shed 6 bases, and the junction held 11 bases outside the gene matches. This CDR3 contains 15 residues. DNA of the CDR3: TGTGCCAGCAGCCTTAGCGGGTGGGGGGACGATACGCAGTATTTT. Protein product: CASSLSGWGDDTQYF.